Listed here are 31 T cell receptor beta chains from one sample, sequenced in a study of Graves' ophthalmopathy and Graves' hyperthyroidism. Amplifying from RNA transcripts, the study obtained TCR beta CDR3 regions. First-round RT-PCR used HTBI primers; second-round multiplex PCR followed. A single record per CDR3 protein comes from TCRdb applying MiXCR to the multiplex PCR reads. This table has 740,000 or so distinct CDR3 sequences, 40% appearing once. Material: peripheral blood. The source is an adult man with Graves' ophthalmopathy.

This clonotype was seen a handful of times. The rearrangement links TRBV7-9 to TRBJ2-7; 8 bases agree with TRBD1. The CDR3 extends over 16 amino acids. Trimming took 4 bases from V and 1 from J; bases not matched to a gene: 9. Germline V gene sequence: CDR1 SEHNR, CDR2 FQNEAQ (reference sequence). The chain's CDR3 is CASSSSDRGGSYEQYF. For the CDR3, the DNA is TGTGCCAGCAGCTCATCCGACAGGGGAGGTTCCTACGAGCAGTACTTC.

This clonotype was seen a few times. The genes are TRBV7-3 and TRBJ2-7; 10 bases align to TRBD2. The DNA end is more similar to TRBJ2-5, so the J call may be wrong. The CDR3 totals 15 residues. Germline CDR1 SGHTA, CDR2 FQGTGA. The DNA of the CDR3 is TGTGCCAGCAGCCCGCTAGCGGGAGCGGTGGAGACCCAGTACTTC. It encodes CASSPLAGAVETQYF.

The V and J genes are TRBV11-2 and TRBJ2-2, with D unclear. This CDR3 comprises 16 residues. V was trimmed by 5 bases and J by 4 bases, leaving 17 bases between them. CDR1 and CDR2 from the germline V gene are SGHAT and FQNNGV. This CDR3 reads CASSLGGLSFTGELFF. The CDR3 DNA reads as TGTGCCAGCAGCCTCGGTGGGTTGTCTTTCACCGGGGAGCTGTTTTTT.

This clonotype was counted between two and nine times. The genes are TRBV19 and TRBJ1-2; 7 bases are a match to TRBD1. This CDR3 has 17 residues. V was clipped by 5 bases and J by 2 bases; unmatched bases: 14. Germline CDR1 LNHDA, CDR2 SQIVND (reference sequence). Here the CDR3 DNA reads TGTGCCAGTAGTCCAGGACTTCCGACAGGGCGAAACTATGGCTACACCTTC. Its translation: CASSPGLPTGRNYGYTF.

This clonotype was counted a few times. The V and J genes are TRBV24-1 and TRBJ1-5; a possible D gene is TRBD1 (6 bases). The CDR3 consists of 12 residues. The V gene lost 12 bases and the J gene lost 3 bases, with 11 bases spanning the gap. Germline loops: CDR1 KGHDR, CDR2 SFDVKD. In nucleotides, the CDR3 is TGTGCCTGGAACAGGGACAATCAGCCCCAGCATTTT. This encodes CAWNRDNQPQHF.

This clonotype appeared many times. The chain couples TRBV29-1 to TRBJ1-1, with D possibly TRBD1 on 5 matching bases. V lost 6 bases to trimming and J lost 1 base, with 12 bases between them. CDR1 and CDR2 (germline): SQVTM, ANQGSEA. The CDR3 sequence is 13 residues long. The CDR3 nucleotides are TGCAGCGTCGCCCCGGGACCGAACACTGAAGCTTTCTTT. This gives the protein CSVAPGPNTEAFF. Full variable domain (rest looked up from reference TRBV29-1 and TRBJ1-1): SAVISQKPSRDICQRGTSLTIQCQVDSQVTMMFWYRQQPGQSLTLIATANQGSEATYESGFVIDKFPISRPNLTFSTLTVSNMSPEDSSIYLCSVAPGPNTEAFFGQGTRLTVV.

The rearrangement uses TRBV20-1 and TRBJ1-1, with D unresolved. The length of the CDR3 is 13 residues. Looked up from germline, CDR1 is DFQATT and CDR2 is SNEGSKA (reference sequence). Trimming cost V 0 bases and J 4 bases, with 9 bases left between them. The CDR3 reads CSARDGGRTEAFF. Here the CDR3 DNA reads TGCAGTGCTAGAGATGGAGGGCGCACTGAAGCTTTCTTT.

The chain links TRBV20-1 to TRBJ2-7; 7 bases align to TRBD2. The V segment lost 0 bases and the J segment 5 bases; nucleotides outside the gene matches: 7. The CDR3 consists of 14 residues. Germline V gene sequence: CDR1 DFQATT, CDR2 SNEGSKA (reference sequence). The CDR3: CSARDVSGGDEQYF. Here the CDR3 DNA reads TGCAGTGCTAGAGATGTGTCGGGGGGTGACGAGCAGTACTTC.

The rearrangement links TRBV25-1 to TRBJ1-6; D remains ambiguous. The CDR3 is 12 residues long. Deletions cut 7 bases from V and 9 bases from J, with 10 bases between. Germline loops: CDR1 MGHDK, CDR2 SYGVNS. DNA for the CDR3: TGTGCCAGCATGGGCAGTGTTTCACCCCTCCACTTT. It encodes CASMGSVSPLHF. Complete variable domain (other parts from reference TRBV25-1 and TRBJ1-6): EADIYQTPRYLVIGTGKKITLECSQTMGHDKMYWYQQDPGMELHLIHYSYGVNSTEKGDLSSESTVSRIRTEHFPLTLESARPSHTSQYLCASMGSVSPLHFGNGTRLTVT.

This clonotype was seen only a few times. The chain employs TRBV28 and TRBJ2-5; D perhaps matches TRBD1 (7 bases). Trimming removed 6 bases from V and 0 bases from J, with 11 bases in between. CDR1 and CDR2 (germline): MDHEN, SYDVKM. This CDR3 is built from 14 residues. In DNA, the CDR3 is TGTGCCAGCAGCCAGGGGGACTACCAAGAGACCCAGTACTTC. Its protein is CASSQGDYQETQYF.

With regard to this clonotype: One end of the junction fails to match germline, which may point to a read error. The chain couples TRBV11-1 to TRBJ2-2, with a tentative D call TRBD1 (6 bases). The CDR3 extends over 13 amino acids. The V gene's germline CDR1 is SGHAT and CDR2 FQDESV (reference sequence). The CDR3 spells CATMGANTGEPFF. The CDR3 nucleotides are TGTGCCACCATGGGGGCGAACACCGGGGAGCCGTTTTTT.

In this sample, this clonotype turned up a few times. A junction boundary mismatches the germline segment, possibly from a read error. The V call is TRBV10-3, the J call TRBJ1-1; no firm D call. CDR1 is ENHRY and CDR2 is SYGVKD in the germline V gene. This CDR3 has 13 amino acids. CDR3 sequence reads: CASSFGDGTEAFF. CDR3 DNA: TGTGCCAGCAGTTTTGGGGATGGTACTGAAGCTTTCTTT.

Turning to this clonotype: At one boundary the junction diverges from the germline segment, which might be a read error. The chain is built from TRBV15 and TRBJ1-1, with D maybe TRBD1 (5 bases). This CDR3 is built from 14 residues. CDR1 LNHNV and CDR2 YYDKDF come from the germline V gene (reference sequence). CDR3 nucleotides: TGCGCCAGCGGGCGGGGGGAGATGGACACTGAAGCTTTCTTT. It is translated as CASGRGEMDTEAFF.

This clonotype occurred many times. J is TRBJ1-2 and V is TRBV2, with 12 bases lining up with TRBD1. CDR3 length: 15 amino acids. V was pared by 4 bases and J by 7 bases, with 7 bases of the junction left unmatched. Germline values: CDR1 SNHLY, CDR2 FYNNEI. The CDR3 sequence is CASSVSGQGARGYTF. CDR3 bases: TGTGCCAGCAGTGTATCGGGACAGGGGGCGCGTGGCTACACCTTC. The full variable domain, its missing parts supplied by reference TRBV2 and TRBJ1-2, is EPEVTQTPSHQVTQMGQEVILRCVPISNHLYFYWYRQILGQKVEFLVSFYNNEISEKSEIFDDQFSVERPDGSNFTLKIRSTKLEDSAMYFCASSVSGQGARGYTFGSGTRLTVV.

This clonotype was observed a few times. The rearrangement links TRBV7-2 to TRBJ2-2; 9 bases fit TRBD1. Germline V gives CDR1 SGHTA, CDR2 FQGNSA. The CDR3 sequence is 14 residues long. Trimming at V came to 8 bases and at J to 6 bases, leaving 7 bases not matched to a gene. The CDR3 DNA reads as TGTGCCAGCGAACAGGACAGGGGAGCCGGGGAGCTGTTTTTT. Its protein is CASEQDRGAGELFF.

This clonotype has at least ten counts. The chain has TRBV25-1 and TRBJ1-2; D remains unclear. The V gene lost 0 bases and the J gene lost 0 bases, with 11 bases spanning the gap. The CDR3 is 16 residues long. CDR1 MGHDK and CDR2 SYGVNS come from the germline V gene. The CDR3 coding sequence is TGTGCCAGCAGTGAATATGGCGACGAAACTAACTATGGCTACACCTTC. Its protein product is CASSEYGDETNYGYTF.

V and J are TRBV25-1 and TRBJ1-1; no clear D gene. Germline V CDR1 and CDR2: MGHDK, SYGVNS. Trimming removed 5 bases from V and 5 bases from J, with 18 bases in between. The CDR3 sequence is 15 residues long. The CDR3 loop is CASSLLGGQQTEAFF. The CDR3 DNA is TGTGCCAGCAGTTTATTGGGAGGGCAGCAGACTGAAGCTTTCTTT.

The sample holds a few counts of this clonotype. CDR3 region: CSVEDSGGGEQYF. CDR3 nucleotides: TGCAGCGTTGAAGACAGCGGGGGCGGGGAGCAGTACTTC. This chain joins TRBV29-1 and TRBJ2-7, with 8 nucleotides matching TRBD2. The ends lost 0 bases at V and 7 bases at J; junction bases unmatched: 5. From germline, CDR1 is SQVTM and CDR2 ANQGSEA. This CDR3 is 13 amino acids long.

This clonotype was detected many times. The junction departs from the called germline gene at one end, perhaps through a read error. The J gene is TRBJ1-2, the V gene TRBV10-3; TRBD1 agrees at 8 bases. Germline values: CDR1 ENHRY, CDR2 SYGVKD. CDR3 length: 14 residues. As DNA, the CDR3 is TGTGCCAGCAGTTACGGGCCAGGGGGCGACGGCTACACCTTC. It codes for CASSYGPGGDGYTF.

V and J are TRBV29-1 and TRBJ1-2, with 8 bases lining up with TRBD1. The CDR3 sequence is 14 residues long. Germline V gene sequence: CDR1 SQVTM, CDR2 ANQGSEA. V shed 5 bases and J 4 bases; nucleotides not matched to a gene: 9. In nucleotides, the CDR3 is TGCAGCGTTCGGACAGGGACAGTCGGCTATGGCTACACCTTC. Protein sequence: CSVRTGTVGYGYTF.

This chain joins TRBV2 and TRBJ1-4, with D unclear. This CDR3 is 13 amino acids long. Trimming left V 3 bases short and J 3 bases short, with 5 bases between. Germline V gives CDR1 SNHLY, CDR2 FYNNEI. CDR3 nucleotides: TGTGCCAGCAGTGACGCAGCTAATGAAAAACTGTTTTTT. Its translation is CASSDAANEKLFF.

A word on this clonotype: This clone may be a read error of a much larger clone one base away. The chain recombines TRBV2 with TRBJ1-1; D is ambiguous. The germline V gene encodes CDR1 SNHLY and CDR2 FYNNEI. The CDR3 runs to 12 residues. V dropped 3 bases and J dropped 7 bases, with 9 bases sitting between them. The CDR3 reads CASSDRGGEAFF. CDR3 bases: TGTGCCAGCAGTGACCGGGGTGGTGAAGCTTTCTTT.

CDR3 bases: TGTGCCAGCAGTTTTCTTGGGGGGGCCCTTAACCAGCCCCAGCATTTT. It is translated as CASSFLGGALNQPQHF. The V call is TRBV12-3 or TRBV12-4, the J call TRBJ1-5; maybe TRBD1 (6 bases). The CDR3 spans 16 residues. The germline V and J ends were trimmed by 3 bases and 7 bases, with 19 bases remaining between them.

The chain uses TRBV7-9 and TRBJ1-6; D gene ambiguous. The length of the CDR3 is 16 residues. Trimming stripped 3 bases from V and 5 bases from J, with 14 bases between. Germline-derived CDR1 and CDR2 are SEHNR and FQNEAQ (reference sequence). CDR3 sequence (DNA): TGTGCCAGCAGCTTGGGTTGGAATGGAGATAATTCACCCCTCCACTTT. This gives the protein CASSLGWNGDNSPLHF. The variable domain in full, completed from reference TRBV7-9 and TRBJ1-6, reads DTGVSQNPRHKITKRGQNVTFRCDPISEHNRLYWYRQTLGQGPEFLTYFQNEAQLEKSRLLSDRFSAERPKGSFSTLEIQRTEQGDSAMYLCASSLGWNGDNSPLHFGNGTRLTVT.

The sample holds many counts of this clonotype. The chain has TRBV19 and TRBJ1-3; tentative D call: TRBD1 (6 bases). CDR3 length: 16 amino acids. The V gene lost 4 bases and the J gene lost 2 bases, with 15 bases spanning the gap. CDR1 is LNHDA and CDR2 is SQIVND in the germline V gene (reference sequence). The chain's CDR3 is CASSTYRDLTGNTIYF. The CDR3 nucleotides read TGTGCCAGTAGTACCTACAGGGATCTTACTGGAAACACCATATATTTT. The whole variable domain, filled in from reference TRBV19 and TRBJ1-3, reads DGGITQSPKYLFRKEGQNVTLSCEQNLNHDAMYWYRQDPGQGLRLIYYSQIVNDFQKGDIAEGYSVSREKKESFPLTVTSAQKNPTAFYLCASSTYRDLTGNTIYFGEGSWLTVV.

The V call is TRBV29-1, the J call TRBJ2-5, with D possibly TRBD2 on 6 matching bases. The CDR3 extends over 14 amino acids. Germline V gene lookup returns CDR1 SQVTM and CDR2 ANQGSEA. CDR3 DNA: TGCAGTGCTCAAAGGGTGGGCGGGAAAGAGACCCAGTACTTC. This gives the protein CSAQRVGGKETQYF.

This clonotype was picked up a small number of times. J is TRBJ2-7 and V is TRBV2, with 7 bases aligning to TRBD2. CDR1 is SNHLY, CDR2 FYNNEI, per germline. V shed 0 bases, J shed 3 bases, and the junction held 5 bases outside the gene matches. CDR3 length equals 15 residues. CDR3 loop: CASSEAGGKLYEQYF. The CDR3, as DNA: TGTGCCAGCAGTGAAGCGGGGGGGAAACTCTACGAGCAGTACTTC.

The CDR3: CASSQDRGAQPQHF. DNA for the CDR3: TGTGCCAGCAGCCAAGACAGGGGAGCTCAGCCCCAGCATTTT. V and J are TRBV24-1 and TRBJ1-5, with TRBD1 matching over 8 bases. From germline, CDR1 is KGHDR and CDR2 SFDVKD. This CDR3 region has 14 residues. J lost 6 bases, V lost 11 bases, and 11 bases had no gene match.

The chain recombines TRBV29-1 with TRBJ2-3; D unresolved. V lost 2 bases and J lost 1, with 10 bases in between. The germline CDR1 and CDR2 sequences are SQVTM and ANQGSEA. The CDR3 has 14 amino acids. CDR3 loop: CSVELGKGTDTQYF. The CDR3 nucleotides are TGCAGCGTTGAACTGGGGAAAGGCACAGATACGCAGTATTTT.

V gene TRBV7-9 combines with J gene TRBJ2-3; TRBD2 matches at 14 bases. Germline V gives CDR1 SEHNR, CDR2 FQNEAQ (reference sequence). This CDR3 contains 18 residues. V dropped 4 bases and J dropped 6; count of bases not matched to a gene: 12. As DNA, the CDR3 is TGTGCCAGCAGCTCCTACCCGGGACTAGCGGGAGTAGCCGATACGCAGTATTTT. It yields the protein CASSSYPGLAGVADTQYF.

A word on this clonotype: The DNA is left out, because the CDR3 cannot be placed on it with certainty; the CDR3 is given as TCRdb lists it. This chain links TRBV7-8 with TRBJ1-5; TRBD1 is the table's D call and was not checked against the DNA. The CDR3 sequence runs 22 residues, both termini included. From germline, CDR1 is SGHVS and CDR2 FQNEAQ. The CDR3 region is CASSIYLCSVALGQGDNQPQHF.